The TCR beta chain under discussion was sequenced for a study of T-cell reconstitution after alpha-beta-depleted transplantation in children. Broader study findings: Reported findings indicate that, about two months after transplant, alpha-beta T cells came from several hundred expanded clones, which were derived from non-depleted graft cells. Newly made T cells mostly supplied T-cell counts and diversity one year after transplant. Day-60 TCRbeta diversity that was high in some patients was derived from surviving recipient T cells and thymic progenitors.

Construction of the TCRbeta library involved unique molecular identifiers. TCRdb reprocessed the PCR reads via MiXCR and lists one record per CDR3 protein. The table includes more than 200,000 distinct CDR3 sequences, 20% to 30% detected once. The CDR3 is 15 residues long. Germline CDR1 reads SGHRS; CDR2 reads YFSETQ. On this clonotype itself: Its specificity is not known. Its ends do not fully match the called genes, so a read error is possible.

The sequenced sample was PBMCs, obtained before TCRalphabeta/CD19-depleted stem cell transplant. The receptor was derived from a girl aged 2 to 10 with Fanconi anemia, due to receive a stem cell transplant. The V call is TRBV5-1, the J call TRBJ2-5; 15 bases fit TRBD2. In DNA, the CDR3 is TGCGCCAACAGCTGGGGACTAGCGGGAGGAGAGACCCAGTACTTC. This encodes CANSWGLAGGETQYF. The full variable domain, rest sourced from reference TRBV5-1 and TRBJ2-5, is KAGVTQTPRYLIKTRGQQVTLSCSPISGHRSVSWYQQTPGQGLQFLFEYFSETQRNKGNFPGRFSGRQFSNSRSEMNVSTLELGDSALYLCANSWGLAGGETQYFGPGTRLLVL.